A single sample gave rise to the 30 T cell receptor beta chains below, sequenced in a study of vaccination effects on CD4 cells after COVID-19 (dated by TCRdb to 2021 to 2024). The ViraFEST assay stimulated PBMC with viral peptide pools and then used TCR sequencing to identify antigen-specific CD4+ T cell clonotypes by expansion. After more than nine days of culture, CD4+ T cells were isolated with the EasySep CD4+ T cell isolation kit. Each participant received two doses of an mRNA SARS-CoV-2 vaccine, either BNT162b2 or mRNA-1273. Antigens of these TCRs are unknown. The library was generated by the immunoSEQ multiplex PCR assay. This immuneACCESS table, as held by TCRdb, lists in-frame sequences with V and J called but not all clones. Of the missing ones, under half trace to an unresolved V gene in checked studies; the others have no known cause. This sample is represented by fewer than 80,000 clones; 74% of them were singletons. The ten largest account for approximately 1.5% of the sample.

The sample was CD4+ T cells from PBMCs cultured with HCoV-229E spike peptides, taken after COVID-19 vaccination. In light of the paper, this sample's cell subset or site label describes: HCoV-229E spike overlapping peptide pool stimulation. The receptors were sampled from a human donor who received a COVID-19 vaccine.

The genes are TRBV4-1 and TRBJ2-3; TRBD2 agrees at 9 bases. Per the germline V gene, CDR1 is MGHRA and CDR2 is YSYEKL. The J segment lost 4 bases and the V segment lost 4 bases, leaving 9 bases of the junction unmatched. The CDR3 runs to 16 residues. CDR3 DNA: TGCGCCAGCAGCCCCGGCGGGGGGGCAGGGGCAGATACGCAGTATTTT. Translation gives CASSPGGGAGADTQYF.

V gene TRBV5-1 combines with J gene TRBJ1-4; TRBD1 matches at 11 bases. The germline V gene encodes CDR1 SGHRS and CDR2 YFSETQ. The CDR3 is 16 amino acids. V was pared by 5 bases and J by 6 bases, with 9 bases of the junction left unmatched. CDR3 sequence reads: CASSLLPGQGDEKLFF. CDR3 coding DNA: TGCGCCAGCAGTCTCTTACCGGGACAGGGGGATGAAAAACTGTTTTTT. Looking up the rest from reference TRBV5-1 and TRBJ1-4 gives the full variable domain: KAGVTQTPRYLIKTRGQQVTLSCSPISGHRSVSWYQQTPGQGLQFLFEYFSETQRNKGNFPGRFSGRQFSNSRSEMNVSTLELGDSALYLCASSLLPGQGDEKLFFGSGTQLSVL.

The V gene is TRBV19, the J gene TRBJ1-3, with D maybe TRBD1 (6 bases). The germline V and J ends were trimmed by 7 bases and 4 bases, with 8 bases remaining between them. Germline V gene data show CDR1 as LNHDA and CDR2 as SQIVND (reference sequence). This CDR3 contains 12 residues. The CDR3 DNA is TGTGCCAGTACCAGGGGCGGAAACACCATATATTTT. It yields the protein CASTRGGNTIYF. The whole variable domain, filled in from reference TRBV19 and TRBJ1-3, reads DGGITQSPKYLFRKEGQNVTLSCEQNLNHDAMYWYRQDPGQGLRLIYYSQIVNDFQKGDIAEGYSVSREKKESFPLTVTSAQKNPTAFYLCASTRGGNTIYFGEGSWLTVV.

In this sample, this clone turned up a few times. The rearrangement uses TRBV4-2 and TRBJ1-1; TRBD1 is a possible D gene (5 bases). V shed 4 bases and J shed 3 bases, with 9 bases lying between them. CDR1 and CDR2 from the germline V gene are LGHNA and YNFKEQ. The length of the CDR3 is 13 residues. CDR3 protein: CASSPQGDTEAFF. In DNA form, the CDR3 reads TGTGCCAGCAGCCCCCAGGGAGACACTGAAGCTTTCTTT.

This clone has just a few counts. The chain has TRBV27 and TRBJ1-5; D is ambiguous. The V gene lost 3 bases and the J gene lost 5 bases, with 20 bases spanning the gap. Germline-derived CDR1 and CDR2 are MNHEY and SMNVEV (reference sequence). This CDR3 spans 17 amino acids. CDR3 sequence: CASSLTWNLRRDQPQHF. CDR3 coding DNA: TGTGCCAGCAGTTTGACATGGAACCTAAGAAGGGATCAGCCCCAGCATTTT.

The V and J genes are TRBV2 and TRBJ1-4, with 9 positions matching TRBD1. J lost 7 bases, V lost 6 bases, and 6 bases had no gene match. CDR3 length: 14 residues. CDR1 and CDR2 from the germline V gene are SNHLY and FYNNEI. In nucleotides, the CDR3 is TGTGCCAGCAGGTTACAGGGGGCGACTGAAAAACTGTTTTTT. Its protein is CASRLQGATEKLFF.

V gene TRBV6-1 combines with J gene TRBJ2-4; TRBD1 aligns across 9 bases. There are 15 residues in the CDR3. J was trimmed by 7 bases and V by 1 base; bases with no gene match: 5. CDR1 MNHNS and CDR2 SASEGT come from the germline V gene. The CDR3 nucleotides are TGTGCCAGCAGTGAAGTGGGGACAGGGACGAACATTCAGTACTTC. Translation: CASSEVGTGTNIQYF.

The chain has TRBV4-3 and TRBJ2-3; D is unresolved. The CDR3 covers 13 residues. The V end was cut by 2 bases, the J end by 5 bases, with 8 bases between. Germline-derived CDR1 and CDR2 are LGHNA and YSLEER. In nucleotides, the CDR3 is TGCGCCAGCAGCCAATCTCTGGGAGATACGCAGTATTTT. Residues: CASSQSLGDTQYF.

The CDR3 region is CASSVLSGYTGELFF. The CDR3 nucleotides read TGTGCCAGCAGCGTACTGTCGGGGTACACCGGGGAGCTGTTTTTT. The chain uses TRBV9 and TRBJ2-2; tentatively, D is TRBD2 (5 bases). CDR3 length equals 15 residues. Germline CDR1 SGDLS, CDR2 YYNGEE. Deletions cut 1 base from V and 3 bases from J, with 10 bases between.

The chain recombines TRBV5-1 with TRBJ1-2, with TRBD1 matching 7 bases. The CDR3 totals 14 residues. Germline CDR1 is SGHRS and CDR2 is YFSETQ. With 3 bases clipped from V and 4 bases from J, the junction kept 6 bases outside the gene matches. The CDR3 bases are TGCGCCAGCAGCTCCCGACAGGGACTCTATGGCTACACCTTC. Its translation is CASSSRQGLYGYTF.

V is TRBV10-2 and J is TRBJ1-1; a weak D match, TRBD1 (6 bases). The CDR3 is 14 residues long. The germline gives CDR1 WSHSY, CDR2 SAAADI. V gave up 7 bases and J gave up 4 bases, with 16 bases separating them. The CDR3 nucleotides are TGCGCCAGCATGGAATACAGGGCTGGCACTGAAGCTTTCTTT. This sequence encodes CASMEYRAGTEAFF.

The V call is TRBV6-4, the J call TRBJ1-2, with 10 bases fitting TRBD1. V trimming: 4 bases; J trimming: 0 bases; junction bases outside the gene matches: 5. Per germline, CDR1 MRHNA and CDR2 SNTAGT. This CDR3 contains 16 residues. In DNA, the CDR3 is TGTGCCAGCAGTGGAAGGGACAGGGGAACTAACTATGGCTACACCTTC. Translation gives CASSGRDRGTNYGYTF.

J is TRBJ1-2 and V is TRBV2, with D hard to call. Germline V lookup: CDR1 SNHLY, CDR2 FYNNEI. Trimming pared 3 bases from V and 5 bases from J, leaving 10 bases between. This CDR3 spans 13 amino acids. CDR3 sequence: CASSDADYYGYTF. The CDR3, as DNA: TGTGCCAGCAGTGACGCGGACTATTATGGCTACACCTTC.

This clone is medium-sized by share. The V gene is TRBV7-2, the J gene TRBJ2-3, with D uncertain. Germline CDR1 SGHTA, CDR2 FQGNSA. The CDR3 covers 14 residues. V was shortened by 4 bases and J by 0 bases, with 8 bases between the two germline ends. The CDR3 DNA follows: TGTGCCAGCAGCTCGTACCTGAGCACAGATACGCAGTATTTT. Translating it yields CASSSYLSTDTQYF.

V is TRBV5-1 and J is TRBJ1-2; 9 positions match TRBD1. Trimming removed 1 base from V and 4 bases from J; junction bases left unmatched: 14. This CDR3 is built from 18 residues. Germline V gene lookup returns CDR1 SGHRS and CDR2 YFSETQ. In DNA, the CDR3 is TGCGCCAGCAGCTTGACTTCGTTTAGTGGACAGGGGAGCTATGGCTACACCTTC. Its protein product is CASSLTSFSGQGSYGYTF.

The chain has TRBV6-1 and TRBJ2-4, with 7 bases matching TRBD2. The CDR3 sequence is 14 residues long. V dropped 2 bases and J dropped 4; count of bases not matched to a gene: 2. CDR1 and CDR2 (germline): MNHNS, SASEGT. The CDR3 DNA follows: TGTGCCAGCAGTGAACCGGGGGGTAAAAACATTCAGTACTTC. Encoded protein: CASSEPGGKNIQYF.

The V call is TRBV18, the J call TRBJ2-1; maybe TRBD2 (5 bases). Trimming took off 3 bases at V and 5 bases at J, with 8 bases between the two ends. The CDR3 is 13 amino acids. Germline V lookup: CDR1 KGHSH, CDR2 LQKENI. CDR3 DNA: TGTGCCAGCTCACCTCGAGGGAACAATGAGCAGTTCTTC. This gives the protein CASSPRGNNEQFF.

The chain joins TRBV4-1 to TRBJ2-5; TRBD2 is a possible D gene (5 bases). This CDR3 has 15 residues. Germline V gene sequence: CDR1 MGHRA, CDR2 YSYEKL. V lost 0 bases, J lost 4 bases, and 12 bases lay in between. CDR3 coding DNA: TGCGCCAGCAGCCAAGATGGGAGCCGGCGAGAGACCCAGTACTTC. Protein: CASSQDGSRRETQYF.

The gene calls are TRBV12-5 and TRBJ1-2, with 8 nucleotides matching TRBD1. Germline CDR1 and CDR2: LGHNT and FRNRAP. Losses at the gene ends were 0 bases for V and 5 bases for J; bases not matched to a gene: 5. This CDR3 region has 15 residues. CDR3 nucleotide sequence: TGTGCTAGTGGTTTGGTAGCAGGGGGCGTTTATGGCTACACCTTC. It yields the protein CASGLVAGGVYGYTF. Combining the CDR3 with reference TRBV12-5 and TRBJ1-2 gives the whole variable domain DARVTQTPRHKVTEMGQEVTMRCQPILGHNTVFWYRQTMMQGLELLAYFRNRAPLDDSGMPKDRFSAEMPDATLATLKIQPSEPRDSAVYFCASGLVAGGVYGYTFGSGTRLTVV.

This clone was seen just once. The chain's CDR3 is CASSLSRDSEAFF. The CDR3 nucleotides read TGTGCCAGCAGTTTATCGCGGGACTCTGAAGCTTTCTTT. This chain uses TRBV27 with TRBJ1-1; weak D call: TRBD1 (5 bases). V dropped 0 bases and J dropped 6 bases, with 8 bases sitting between them. CDR3 length: 13 amino acids. Germline CDR1 MNHEY, CDR2 SMNVEV (reference sequence).

The V gene is TRBV9, the J gene TRBJ1-3; no clear D gene. Trimming took off 3 bases at V and 1 base at J, with 11 bases between the two ends. The germline V gene has CDR1 SGDLS and CDR2 YYNGEE. The CDR3 spans 15 residues. CDR3 in amino acids: CASSADPLSGNTIYF. CDR3 DNA sequence: TGTGCCAGCAGCGCCGACCCGTTATCTGGAAACACCATATATTTT.

V is TRBV6-5 and J is TRBJ1-4; D gene unclear. The CDR3 covers 15 residues. CDR1 is MNHEY, CDR2 SVGAGI, per germline. The ends were cut back, 5 bases at V and 7 bases at J, with 17 bases in the middle. The CDR3 sequence is CASSPSSLAVEKLFF. For the CDR3, the DNA is TGTGCCAGCAGTCCTTCTAGTTTGGCGGTTGAAAAACTGTTTTTT.

The chain joins TRBV19 to TRBJ2-1; no clear D gene. The V and J ends lost 3 bases and 2 bases respectively, with 5 bases between them. The length of the CDR3 is 13 residues. Germline-derived CDR1 and CDR2 are LNHDA and SQIVND (reference sequence). The CDR3 region is CASSINPYNEQFF. Here the CDR3 DNA reads TGTGCCAGTAGTATTAATCCCTACAATGAGCAGTTCTTC.

The rearrangement links TRBV6-2 or TRBV6-3 to TRBJ2-3; the match to TRBD2 covers 8 bases. CDR3 length: 16 amino acids. Germline CDR1 is MNHEY and CDR2 is SVGEGT. J was trimmed by 4 bases and V by 2 bases; bases with no gene match: 8. CDR3 in amino acids: CASSYPPAGAADTQYF. The CDR3 bases are TGTGCCAGCAGTTACCCCCCAGCGGGGGCGGCAGATACGCAGTATTTT.

This chain joins TRBV7-2 and TRBJ2-3; the D is unclear. Germline loops: CDR1 SGHTA, CDR2 FQGNSA. Trimming cost V 2 bases and J 5 bases, with 8 bases left between them. The length of the CDR3 is 13 residues. In DNA, the CDR3 is TGTGCCAGCAGCTTACGACGGAGAGATACGCAGTATTTT. Amino acid sequence: CASSLRRRDTQYF. The variable domain in full, with the rest retrieved from reference TRBV7-2 and TRBJ2-3, is GAGVSQSPSNKVTEKGKDVELRCDPISGHTALYWYRQSLGQGLEFLIYFQGNSAPDKSGLPSDRFSAERTGGSVSTLTIQRTQQEDSAVYLCASSLRRRDTQYFGPGTRLTVL.

V and J are TRBV18 and TRBJ1-1, with a tentative D call TRBD1 (6 bases). V was cut by 2 bases and J by 1 base, with 11 bases left in between. The CDR3 length is 15 residues. Per germline, CDR1 KGHSH and CDR2 LQKENI. DNA of the CDR3: TGTGCCAGCTCACCAATGCGGACAGCGAACACTGAAGCTTTCTTT. It translates to CASSPMRTANTEAFF.

V is TRBV2 and J is TRBJ2-3, with 10 nucleotides matching TRBD2. This CDR3 comprises 12 residues. J lost 6 bases, V lost 7 bases, and 1 base had no gene match. CDR1 SNHLY and CDR2 FYNNEI come from the germline V gene. The CDR3 nucleotides read TGTGCCAGCACACTAGCGGGGGATACGCAGTATTTT. It is translated as CASTLAGDTQYF.

The chain joins TRBV7-9 to TRBJ2-7, with D perhaps matching TRBD1 (5 bases). Trimming took 5 bases from V and 5 from J, leaving 10 bases between them. From germline, CDR1 is SEHNR and CDR2 FQNEAQ (reference sequence). The CDR3 runs to 12 residues. In DNA, the CDR3 is TGTGCCAGCAGCCTCCTCAGGGACGAGCAGTACGTC. This sequence encodes CASSLLRDEQYV.

The chain employs TRBV5-1 and TRBJ2-5, with D perhaps TRBD1 (6 bases). Trimming left V 3 bases short and J 3 bases short, with 12 bases between. Germline lookup yields CDR1 SGHRS and CDR2 YFSETQ. The CDR3 extends over 14 amino acids. CDR3 sequence: CASSSPRTEETQYF. CDR3 DNA sequence: TGCGCCAGCAGCTCACCCCGGACAGAAGAGACCCAGTACTTC.

The rearrangement joins TRBV6-5 to TRBJ2-1; possible D gene TRBD2, 5 bases. Looked up from germline, CDR1 is MNHEY and CDR2 is SVGAGI. V lost 5 bases and J 5 bases, leaving 13 bases between the germline ends. The CDR3 totals 14 residues. CDR3 sequence (DNA): TGTGCCAGCAGTCGAACCGGGGTGGACAATGAGCAGTTCTTC. Translated, it gives CASSRTGVDNEQFF.